These T cell receptor beta chains were read from a single sample in a study of OX40 agonist ivuxolimab in advanced cancers. This table comes from immunoSEQ multiplex PCR, and its TCRdb copy is limited to in-frame clones, with some not included. The sample holds about 62,000 clones, under 95% seen once. This specimen was CD4+ or CD8+ T cells sorted from blood, taken in a trial of the OX40 agonist ivuxolimab. Every receptor here comes from an adult with an advanced solid tumor such as melanoma, head and neck, liver or kidney cancer. Each CDR3 is given with its conserved first and last residue. A D gene is named only where the DNA matches it firmly. Size tells how often a clone was seen (once, few, many) or the class of an expanded clone, and some rows leave it out.

. TRBJ2-7 . TRBV21-1 TGTGCCAGCAGCAAACGGCAGCGCGAGCAGTACTTC CASSKRQREQYF
TRBD1 TRBJ2-7 . TRBV10-2 TGCGCCAGCAGTGAGACAGGACAGGGCATCTACGAGCAGTACTTC CASSETGQGIYEQYF
. TRBJ1-2 . TRBV2 TGTGCCAGCAGCGTCGACGGAATCTATGGCTACACCTTC CASSVDGIYGYTF
TRBD1 TRBJ1-2 . TRBV4-1 TGCGCCAGCAGCCGACTACAGGGGATTGACTATGGCTACACCTTC CASSRLQGIDYGYTF
TRBD2 TRBJ2-3 . TRBV2 TGTGCCAGCAGCCCCCGGACTAGCGGTTCCACAGATACGCAGTATTTT CASSPRTSGSTDTQYF
. TRBJ2-2 . TRBV11-2 TGTGCCAGCAGCTTAAGCGGGGAGCTGTTTTTT CASSLSGELFF
TRBD2 TRBJ2-1 once TRBV5-4 TGTGCCAGCAGCTTAACCAGCGGGAGGATAGGAGGGCAGTTCTTC CASSLTSGRIGGQFF
. TRBJ1-4 . TRBV7-2 TGTGCCAGCAGCCGGACCAGGGGAGTGGCTGAAAAACTGTTTTTT CASSRTRGVAEKLFF
. TRBJ2-1 . TRBV6-6 TGTGCCAGCACTGGCGGGATTGCCTACAATGAGCAGTTCTTC CASTGGIAYNEQFF
. TRBJ2-1 . TRBV5-1 TGCGCCAGCAGCTTTGGAACCAATGAGCAGTTCTTC CASSFGTNEQFF
. TRBJ1-2 . TRBV30 TGTGCCTGGAAACGTACGGCCGATGGCTACACCTTC CAWKRTADGYTF
. TRBJ1-4 . TRBV30 TGTGCCCATAATGGATTCGATAATGAAAAACTGTTTTTT CAHNGFDNEKLFF
TRBD1 TRBJ1-1 . TRBV7-2 TGTGCCAGCAGCTCGGGACAGGGCCACACTGAAGCTTTCTTT CASSSGQGHTEAFF
TRBD1 TRBJ2-5 . TRBV7-3 TGTGCCAGCGGCGTGAGAGGGGGCAACGAAGAGACCCAGTACTTC CASGVRGGNEETQYF
. TRBJ1-1 few TRBV30 TGTGCCTGGAGTGTACAAGGGGACACTGAAGCTTTCTTT CAWSVQGDTEAFF
. TRBJ2-7 . TRBV7-9 TGTGCCAGCAGCTTCACTAGAATCCCCATGGCCGAGCAGTACTTC CASSFTRIPMAEQYF
. TRBJ2-2 . TRBV10-1 TGCGCCAGCAGTGAGTTAAAGGGACCCGGGGAGCTGTTTTTT CASSELKGPGELFF
. TRBJ1-1 . TRBV5-1 TGCGCCAGCAGCTTGGTACCGACGACAGAAGCTTTCTTT CASSLVPTTEAFF
. TRBJ2-2 once TRBV6-6 TGTGCCAGCAGTTACACTGGGACCGGGGAGCTGTTTTTT CASSYTGTGELFF
TRBD1 TRBJ2-7 . TRBV6-5 TGTGCCAGCAGTTACCTTACAGGGGCCTACGAGCAGTACTTC CASSYLTGAYEQYF
. TRBJ1-5 . TRBV27 TGTGCCAGCAGTTTTTTGGCGGACCTCAATCAGCCCCAGCATTTT CASSFLADLNQPQHF
. TRBJ1-2 . TRBV5-1 TGCGCCAGCAGGGAGACGGCTAAAGGTGGCTACACCTTC CASRETAKGGYTF
. TRBJ1-4 . TRBV15 TGTGCCACCGGTGGGACTAATGAAAAACTGTTTTTT CATGGTNEKLFF
. TRBJ2-5 . TRBV25-1 TGTGCCAGCAGTGAATTTTGGGGGACACAAGAGACCCAGTACTTC CASSEFWGTQETQYF
. TRBJ2-1 . TRBV18 TGTGCCAGCTCACAAGTCCAGTACAATGAGCAGTTCTTC CASSQVQYNEQFF
. TRBJ1-1 . TRBV10-2 TGCGCCAGCAGCAAGGACCGCGCGGACACTGAAGCTTTCTTT CASSKDRADTEAFF
. TRBJ2-7 few TRBV5-1 TGCGCCAGCAGCTTGGCCCGGGGAACCTACGAGCAGTACTTC CASSLARGTYEQYF
TRBD1 TRBJ1-1 . TRBV4-2 TGTGCCAGCAGCCACGGGACAGGGGGCGTGAACACTGAAGCTTTCTTT CASSHGTGGVNTEAFF
. TRBJ2-3 . TRBV29-1 TGCAGCGTTGACGTACAGCTAGAGGATACGCAGTATTTT CSVDVQLEDTQYF
. TRBJ1-6 . TRBV27 TGTGCCAGCAGTTTGGACGTATTAAGCTCCTATAATTCACCCCTCCACTTT CASSLDVLSSYNSPLHF
TRBD1 TRBJ1-2 . TRBV6-5 TGTGCCAGCAGTCCGGGACAGGTTAGCTATGGCTACACCTTC CASSPGQVSYGYTF
. TRBJ1-2 . TRBV6-1 TGTGCCAGCAGTGACCGGGGGAATAACTATGGCTACACCTTC CASSDRGNNYGYTF
TRBD2 TRBJ2-1 . TRBV19 TGTGCCAGTAGTATCTATCGGAGCGGGGCTTACAATGAGCAGTTCTTC CASSIYRSGAYNEQFF
. TRBJ1-1 . TRBV6-5 TGTGCCAGCAGTTACTCGCGGGGAACTATGAACACTGAAGCTTTCTTT CASSYSRGTMNTEAFF